These 4 T cell receptor beta chains were all obtained from the same sample, sequenced in a study of identical twins. TCRdb re-called the 5' RACE reads with MiXCR, one entry per CDR3 protein. The sample holds 450,000 or so distinct CDR3 sequences, around 14% seen once. Separately, the same data were catalogued under a study of yellow fever vaccine responses in identical twins.

Sequenced input: CD4+ T cells sorted from blood. Receptor source: a woman under 30 in good health.

The table lists this clonotype with a few counts. This rearrangement joins TRBV6-2 or TRBV6-3 to TRBJ2-7; D remains ambiguous. The CDR3 spans 12 residues. CDR1 and CDR2 from the germline V gene are MNHEY and SVGEGT. V lost 4 bases, J lost 2 bases, and 6 bases lay in between. CDR3 in DNA: TGTGCCAGCAGTTGGCTCACCTACGAGCAGTACTTC. Amino acid sequence: CASSWLTYEQYF.

The chain uses TRBV6-2 or TRBV6-3 and TRBJ1-1, with 9 bases fitting TRBD1. The ends lost 0 bases at V and 2 bases at J; junction bases unmatched: 4. Germline-derived CDR1 and CDR2 are MNHEY and SVGEGT. The CDR3 sequence is 16 residues long. For the CDR3, the DNA is TGTGCCAGCAGTTACTCTCTGGGACAGGGTAACACTGAAGCTTTCTTT. Its protein product is CASSYSLGQGNTEAFF.

The chain has TRBV7-3 and TRBJ2-2, with 8 bases matching TRBD2. Germline CDR1 reads SGHTA; CDR2 reads FQGTGA. The CDR3 spans 16 residues. V was pared by 2 bases and J by 4 bases, with 6 bases of the junction left unmatched. CDR3 protein: CASSLVGLESTGELFF. As DNA, the CDR3 is TGTGCCAGCAGCTTAGTGGGACTAGAGAGCACCGGGGAGCTGTTTTTT. Together with reference TRBV7-3 and TRBJ2-2, the CDR3 gives the full variable domain: GAGVSQTPSNKVTEKGKYVELRCDPISGHTALYWYRQSLGQGPEFLIYFQGTGAADDSGLPNDRFFAVRPEGSVSTLKIQRTERGDSAVYLCASSLVGLESTGELFFGEGSRLTVL.

A few counts support this clonotype. CDR3 sequence reads: CAIKAPGNYEQYF. The DNA of the CDR3 is TGTGCCATTAAGGCCCCCGGTAACTACGAGCAGTACTTC. The chain employs TRBV21-1 and TRBJ2-7; no DNA check was done on the table's D call, TRBD1. TRBV21-1 represents a pseudogene. The CDR3 is made up of 13 amino acids.